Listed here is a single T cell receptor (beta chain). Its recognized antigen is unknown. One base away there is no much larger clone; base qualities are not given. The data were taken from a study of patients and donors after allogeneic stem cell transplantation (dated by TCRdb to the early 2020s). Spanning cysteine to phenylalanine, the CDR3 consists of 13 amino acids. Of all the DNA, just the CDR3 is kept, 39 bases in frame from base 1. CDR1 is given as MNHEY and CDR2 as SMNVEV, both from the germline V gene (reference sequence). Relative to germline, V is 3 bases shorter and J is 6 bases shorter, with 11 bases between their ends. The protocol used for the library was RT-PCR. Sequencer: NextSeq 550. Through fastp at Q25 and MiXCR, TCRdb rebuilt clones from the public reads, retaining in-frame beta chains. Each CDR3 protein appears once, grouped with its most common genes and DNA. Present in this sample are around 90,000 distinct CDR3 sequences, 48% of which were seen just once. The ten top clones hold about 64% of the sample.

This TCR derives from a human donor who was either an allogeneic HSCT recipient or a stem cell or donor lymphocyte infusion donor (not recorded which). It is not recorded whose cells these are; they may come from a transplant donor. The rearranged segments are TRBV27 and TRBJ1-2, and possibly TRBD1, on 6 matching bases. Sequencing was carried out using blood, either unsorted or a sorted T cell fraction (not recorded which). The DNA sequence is TGTGCCAGCAGTTTGGCAGGGGTGGATGGCTACACCTTC. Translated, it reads CASSLAGVDGYTF.